Shown below are 29 T cell receptor beta chains from a single sample sequenced in a study of T cell responses to AZD1222 COVID-19 vaccine. Assay used: immunoSEQ multiplex PCR; TCRdb lists only in-frame clones, some missing. The sample holds about 120,000 clones, approximately 88% seen once. This specimen was peripheral blood, taken on day 0 of AZD1222 vaccination. These receptors all come from an adult in good health.

The CDR3 loop reads CASSLDIYSGTDTQYF. The DNA for the CDR3 is TGCGCCAGCAGCTTGGATATATATAGTGGCACAGATACGCAGTATTTT. The J gene is TRBJ2-3, the V gene TRBV5-1; D gene uncertain. Germline lookup yields CDR1 SGHRS and CDR2 YFSETQ. CDR3 length: 16 amino acids. Trimming shortened V by 0 bases and J by 1 base, and 12 bases separated the two germline ends. Looking up the rest from reference TRBV5-1 and TRBJ2-3 gives the full variable domain: KAGVTQTPRYLIKTRGQQVTLSCSPISGHRSVSWYQQTPGQGLQFLFEYFSETQRNKGNFPGRFSGRQFSNSRSEMNVSTLELGDSALYLCASSLDIYSGTDTQYFGPGTRLTVL.

The chain couples TRBV5-1 to TRBJ1-2; 8 bases align to TRBD1. The germline CDR1 and CDR2 sequences are SGHRS and YFSETQ. J was trimmed by 4 bases and V by 1 base; bases with no gene match: 6. This CDR3 has 15 amino acids. The CDR3 loop is CASSLNPGGGYGYTF. The CDR3 DNA reads TGCGCCAGCAGCTTGAACCCAGGGGGCGGCTATGGCTACACCTTC.

V and J are TRBV4-2 and TRBJ2-5; 8 bases line up with TRBD2. This CDR3 spans 17 amino acids. CDR1 and CDR2 (germline): LGHNA, YNFKEQ. The V and J ends lost 2 bases and 1 base, in that order; junction bases with no gene match: 9. The CDR3 nucleotides are TGTGCCAGCAGCCAAAGAGGTAGCGGGACGCCCCAAGAGACCCAGTACTTC. It translates to CASSQRGSGTPQETQYF.

The chain carries TRBV18 and TRBJ2-7, with D perhaps assigned TRBD1 or TRBD2 (5 bases each). The CDR3 has 13 amino acids. Trimming took 3 bases from V and 6 from J, leaving 12 bases between them. From germline, CDR1 is KGHSH and CDR2 LQKENI. The CDR3 loop reads CASSPGPGSEQYF. CDR3 sequence (DNA): TGTGCCAGCTCACCGGGGCCAGGGAGCGAGCAGTACTTC.

This chain links TRBV24-1 with TRBJ1-1; no clear D. Trimming removed 5 bases at V and 3 bases at J, with 9 bases between. CDR3 length: 13 amino acids. The germline V gene has CDR1 KGHDR and CDR2 SFDVKD. The DNA for the CDR3 is TGTGCCACCAGTGTTCAGTTAGACACTGAAGCTTTCTTT. This encodes CATSVQLDTEAFF.

V usage is TRBV18 and J usage is TRBJ2-2; the D gene is possibly TRBD2 (5 bases). The germline V and J ends were trimmed by 4 bases and 4 bases, with 13 bases remaining between them. The CDR3 has 15 residues. Germline lookup yields CDR1 KGHSH and CDR2 LQKENI. The CDR3 DNA is TGTGCCAGCTCACATGACGGCGGAGGCACCGGGGAGCTGTTTTTT. This gives the protein CASSHDGGGTGELFF.

This clone was picked up a small number of times. The V and J genes are TRBV7-2 and TRBJ1-1, with 8 bases matching TRBD1. The CDR3 loop spans 14 amino acids. V was clipped by 0 bases and J by 7 bases; unmatched bases: 4. The germline V gene has CDR1 SGHTA and CDR2 FQGNSA. CDR3 protein: CASSLAGQVGEAFF. The DNA for the CDR3 is TGTGCCAGCAGCTTAGCGGGACAGGTTGGTGAAGCTTTCTTT.

A single count supports this clone. The V call is TRBV2, the J call TRBJ2-7; D gene uncertain. Germline lookup yields CDR1 SNHLY and CDR2 FYNNEI. The germline V and J ends were trimmed by 4 bases and 3 bases, with 10 bases remaining between them. This CDR3 contains 13 residues. The CDR3: CASSVAEYYEQYF. Here the CDR3 DNA reads TGTGCCAGCAGTGTGGCGGAATACTACGAGCAGTACTTC.

This chain uses TRBV7-2 with TRBJ2-1; 16 positions agree with TRBD2. CDR1 is SGHTA, CDR2 FQGNSA, per germline. This CDR3 has 21 amino acids. Trimming cost V 0 bases and J 8 bases; bases outside gene matches: 16. CDR3 region: CASSLALPGTSGGESWDEQFF. The CDR3, as DNA: TGTGCCAGCAGCTTAGCCCTTCCCGGGACTAGCGGGGGGGAGTCTTGGGATGAGCAGTTCTTC.

The V call is TRBV11-3, the J call TRBJ2-2; maybe TRBD2 (6 bases). The V gene's germline CDR1 is SGHNT and CDR2 YENEEA. The CDR3 length is 16 residues. Trimming shortened V by 5 bases and J by 3 bases, and 16 bases separated the two germline ends. The CDR3 loop is CASSRLAGLDTGELFF. CDR3 DNA: TGTGCCAGCAGCCGCTTGGCGGGGTTAGACACCGGGGAGCTGTTTTTT. The variable domain in full, with the rest retrieved from reference TRBV11-3 and TRBJ2-2, is EAGVVQSPRYKIIEKKQPVAFWCNPISGHNTLYWYLQNLGQGPELLIRYENEEAVDDSQLPKDRFSAERLKGVDSTLKIQPAELGDSAVYLCASSRLAGLDTGELFFGEGSRLTVL.

The V gene is TRBV30, the J gene TRBJ2-1; 10 bases fit TRBD2. V lost 1 base and J lost 4; bases outside the gene matches: 13. Germline CDR1 is GTSNPN and CDR2 is SVGIG (reference sequence). This CDR3 is built from 18 residues. The CDR3 loop is CAWSDNASGGGFYNEQFF. In nucleotides, the CDR3 is TGTGCCTGGAGTGATAACGCTAGCGGGGGTGGATTTTACAATGAGCAGTTCTTC.

V and J are TRBV2 and TRBJ2-6; D call uncertain. Germline assignment: CDR1 SNHLY and CDR2 FYNNEI. The CDR3 loop spans 14 amino acids. The V and J ends lost 6 bases and 1 base respectively, with 7 bases between them. CDR3 coding DNA: TGTGCCAGCAGGGGTGTGTCTGGGGCCAACGTCCTGACTTTC. Translating it yields CASRGVSGANVLTF.

The V gene is TRBV11-2, the J gene TRBJ2-2; 7 bases are shared with TRBD1. The CDR3 is 15 residues long. The germline CDR1 and CDR2 sequences are SGHAT and FQNNGV. The trim removed 0 bases at V and 4 bases at J, leaving 2 bases unmatched. CDR3 sequence reads: CASSLESGGTGELFF. The CDR3 DNA reads as TGTGCCAGCAGCTTAGAGTCAGGGGGCACCGGGGAGCTGTTTTTT.

This rearrangement joins TRBV19 to TRBJ1-2, with D perhaps TRBD1 (5 bases). CDR1 is LNHDA and CDR2 is SQIVND in the germline V gene (reference sequence). The CDR3 spans 14 residues. V was shortened by 5 bases and J by 2 bases, with 12 bases between the two germline ends. CDR3 in amino acids: CASSSSGINYGYTF. In nucleotides, the CDR3 is TGTGCCAGTAGTTCTTCAGGGATCAACTATGGCTACACCTTC.

V usage is TRBV3-1 (or the pseudogene TRBV3-2) and J usage is TRBJ2-5; D may be TRBD2 (5 bases). This CDR3 comprises 15 residues. Trimming left V 2 bases short and J 2 bases short, with 12 bases between. The germline CDR1 and CDR2 sequences are LGHDT and YNNKEL (reference sequence). CDR3 region: CASSQRGGRQETQYF. CDR3 sequence (DNA): TGTGCCAGCAGCCAAAGAGGAGGTAGGCAAGAGACCCAGTACTTC.

This chain links TRBV7-6 with TRBJ1-2; D is possibly TRBD1 (5 bases). This CDR3 comprises 15 residues. The V gene lost 3 bases and the J gene lost 8 bases, with 19 bases spanning the gap. Germline CDR1 is SGHVS and CDR2 is FNYEAQ. CDR3 amino acids: CASSLGSSTEEGYTF. CDR3 nucleotide sequence: TGTGCCAGCAGCTTGGGCTCCTCGACAGAGGAGGGCTACACCTTC. The variable domain in full, completed from reference TRBV7-6 and TRBJ1-2, reads GAGVSQSPRYKVTKRGQDVALRCDPISGHVSLYWYRQALGQGPEFLTYFNYEAQQDKSGLPNDRFSAERPEGSISTLTIQRTEQRDSAMYRCASSLGSSTEEGYTFGSGTRLTVV.

This clone was picked up a small number of times. The CDR3 DNA reads as TGTGCCAGCAGCGCCGAGATAAGGGGGTCCTATGGCTACACCTTC. As protein: CASSAEIRGSYGYTF. The chain combines TRBV5-5 with TRBJ1-2; TRBD1 might be the D (6 bases). V was clipped by 4 bases and J by 4 bases, with 17 bases between them. There are 15 residues in the CDR3. Germline CDR1 is SGHKS and CDR2 is YYEKEE (reference sequence). Full variable domain (remainder filled in from reference TRBV5-5 and TRBJ1-2): DAGVTQSPTHLIKTRGQQVTLRCSPISGHKSVSWYQQVLGQGPQFIFQYYEKEERGRGNFPDRFSARQFPNYSSELNVNALLLGDSALYLCASSAEIRGSYGYTFGSGTRLTVV.

The rearrangement links TRBV6-5 to TRBJ2-7; D not resolved. Germline V CDR1 and CDR2: MNHEY, SVGAGI. There are 14 residues in the CDR3. The germline V and J ends were trimmed by 11 bases and 2 bases, with 19 bases remaining between them. The chain's CDR3 is CAASSSVGPYEQYF. The CDR3 region has the DNA TGTGCCGCTTCGAGCAGCGTTGGGCCCTACGAGCAGTACTTC.

This clone was counted a single time. The chain has TRBV7-9 and TRBJ2-5, with TRBD2 identical over 14 bases. Per the germline V gene, CDR1 is SEHNR and CDR2 is FQNEAQ (reference sequence). The CDR3 is made up of 16 amino acids. Trimming cost V 5 bases and J 5 bases; bases outside gene matches: 7. CDR3 loop: CASSRLAGGPGETQYF. The CDR3 region has the DNA TGTGCCAGCAGCAGACTAGCGGGAGGGCCGGGGGAGACCCAGTACTTC.

CDR3 sequence reads: CASSFGYNEQFF. CDR3 nucleotides: TGTGCCAGCAGTTTCGGGTACAATGAGCAGTTCTTC. J is TRBJ2-1 and V is TRBV6-2 or TRBV6-3; no reliable D call. The germline V gene has CDR1 MNHEY and CDR2 SVGEGT. The CDR3 sequence is 12 residues long. Trimming shortened V by 4 bases and J by 4 bases, and 5 bases separated the two germline ends.

The V call is TRBV5-1, the J call TRBJ2-5; D might be TRBD1 or TRBD2, each matching 5 bases. V gave up 4 bases and J gave up 7 bases, with 23 bases separating them. The V gene's germline CDR1 is SGHRS and CDR2 YFSETQ. The CDR3 is 16 amino acids. The CDR3 is CASSNPREGRGWTQYF. For the CDR3, the DNA is TGCGCCAGCAGCAACCCCCGTGAGGGGAGAGGATGGACCCAGTACTTC.

The genes are TRBV2 and TRBJ1-5, with 7 bases that match TRBD1. Germline V lookup: CDR1 SNHLY, CDR2 FYNNEI. J lost 4 bases, V lost 7 bases, and 10 bases had no gene match. The CDR3 loop spans 15 amino acids. CDR3 region: CASNPGTAQNQPQHF. CDR3 in DNA: TGTGCCAGCAACCCCGGGACAGCTCAAAATCAGCCCCAGCATTTT.

The V gene is TRBV27, the J gene TRBJ2-1; the match to TRBD1 covers 8 bases. After removal of 0 bases from V and 6 bases from J, the junction contained 10 bases not matched to a gene. The CDR3 consists of 17 residues. Germline CDR1 MNHEY, CDR2 SMNVEV (reference sequence). CDR3 sequence: CASSLSWETGARNEQFF. The CDR3 region has the DNA TGTGCCAGCAGTTTATCGTGGGAGACAGGGGCCCGCAATGAGCAGTTCTTC.

CDR3 protein: CASSFDTNTEAFF. CDR3 sequence (DNA): TGTGCCAGCAGTTTCGACACCAACACTGAAGCTTTCTTT. V is TRBV6-2 or TRBV6-3 and J is TRBJ1-1, with D uncertain. V was trimmed by 4 bases and J by 2 bases, leaving 8 bases between them. The CDR3 length is 13 residues. From germline, CDR1 is MNHEY and CDR2 SVGEGT.

V is TRBV18 and J is TRBJ1-4; D call uncertain. Germline values: CDR1 KGHSH, CDR2 LQKENI. Trimming stripped 3 bases from V and 3 bases from J, with 11 bases between. There are 15 residues in the CDR3. Here the CDR3 DNA reads TGTGCCAGCTCACCGTCAAGGCTGTCTAATGAAAAACTGTTTTTT. Amino acids: CASSPSRLSNEKLFF. The entire variable domain, with the rest obtained from reference TRBV18 and TRBJ1-4, is as follows: NAGVMQNPRHLVRRRGQEARLRCSPMKGHSHVYWYRQLPEEGLKFMVYLQKENIIDESGMPKERFSAEFPKEGPSILRIQQVVRGDSAAYFCASSPSRLSNEKLFFGSGTQLSVL.

This sequence joins TRBV6-5 and TRBJ1-2; D is perhaps TRBD1 (5 bases). Germline V gene lookup returns CDR1 MNHEY and CDR2 SVGAGI. The CDR3 sequence is 15 residues long. V was trimmed by 2 bases and J by 5 bases, leaving 15 bases between them. The CDR3 loop is CASSYTDHSGYGYTF. CDR3 bases: TGTGCCAGCAGTTACACCGATCACTCAGGGTATGGCTACACCTTC.

The rearrangement joins TRBV6-5 to TRBJ1-2; 8 bases line up with TRBD1. Germline assignment: CDR1 MNHEY and CDR2 SVGAGI. CDR3 length: 15 amino acids. The junction had 10 bases not matched to a gene; V was cut back by 6 bases and J by 4 bases. For the CDR3, the DNA is TGTGCCAGCAGCTGGATTTCAGGGGGCGGCTATGGCTACACCTTC. The encoded protein is CASSWISGGGYGYTF.

This CDR3 reads CASSLGINTGELFF. CDR3 in DNA: TGTGCCAGCTCATTGGGGATCAACACCGGGGAGCTGTTTTTT. This chain connects TRBV18 to TRBJ2-2, with D uncertain. The ends were cut back, 5 bases at V and 2 bases at J, with 9 bases in the middle. This CDR3 region has 14 residues. In germline, CDR1 is KGHSH, CDR2 LQKENI.

This clone was observed a few times. V and J are TRBV6-5 and TRBJ1-5; D may be TRBD1 (5 bases). The CDR3 runs to 14 residues. The V gene's germline CDR1 is MNHEY and CDR2 SVGAGI. Trimming shortened V by 6 bases and J by 4 bases, and 13 bases separated the two germline ends. The CDR3 DNA is TGTGCCAGCAGCCCCCGCGACAGAAATCAGCCCCAGCATTTT. This gives the protein CASSPRDRNQPQHF.